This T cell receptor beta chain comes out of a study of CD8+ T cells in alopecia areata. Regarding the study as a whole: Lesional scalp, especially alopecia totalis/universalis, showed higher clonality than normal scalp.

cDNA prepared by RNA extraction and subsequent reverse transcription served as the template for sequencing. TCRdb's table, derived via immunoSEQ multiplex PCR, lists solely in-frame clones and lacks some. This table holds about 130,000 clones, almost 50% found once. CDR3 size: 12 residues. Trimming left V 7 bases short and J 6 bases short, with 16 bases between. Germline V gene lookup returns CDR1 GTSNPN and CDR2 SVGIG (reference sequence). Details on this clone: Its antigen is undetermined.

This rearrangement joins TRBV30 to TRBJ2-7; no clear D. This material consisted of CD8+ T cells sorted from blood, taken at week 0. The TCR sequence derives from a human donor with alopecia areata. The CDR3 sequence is CAYLPGSGEQYF. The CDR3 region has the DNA TGTGCCTACCTCCCCGGTTCGGGCGAGCAGTACTTC.